This T cell receptor beta chain was identified during a study of shared T cell receptors in the human thymus. The assay was immunoSEQ multiplex PCR, and TCRdb's table has in-frame clones only and misses some. This sample has roughly 560,000 clones, with approximately 78% found just once. Germline V CDR1 and CDR2: SGHVS, FNYEAQ. With 4 bases clipped from V and 9 bases from J, the junction kept 9 bases outside the gene matches. This CDR3 is 15 amino acids long. This sample was shared with a second study, whose subject was human thymus T cells. That paper adds: V and J genes seemed to be used with bias in thymic and blood repertoires.

Sequenced: thymocytes. This TCR derives from a boy younger than two with a congenital heart defect. The chain joins TRBV7-6 to TRBJ2-2; 9 bases map to TRBD1. As DNA, the CDR3 is TGTGCCAGCAGCTCGACAGGGGGGGACCGACGGGAGCTGTTTTTT. Translated, it gives CASSSTGGDRRELFF.